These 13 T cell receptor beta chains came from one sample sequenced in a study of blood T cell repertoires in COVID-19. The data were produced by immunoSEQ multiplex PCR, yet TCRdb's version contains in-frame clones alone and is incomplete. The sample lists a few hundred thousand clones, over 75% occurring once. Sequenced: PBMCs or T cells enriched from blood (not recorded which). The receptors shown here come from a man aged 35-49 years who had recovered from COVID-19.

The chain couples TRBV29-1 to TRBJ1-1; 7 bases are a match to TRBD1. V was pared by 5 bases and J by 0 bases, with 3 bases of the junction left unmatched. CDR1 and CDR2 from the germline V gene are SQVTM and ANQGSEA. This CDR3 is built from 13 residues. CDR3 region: CSVKTGMNTEAFF. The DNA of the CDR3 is TGCAGCGTTAAGACAGGGATGAACACTGAAGCTTTCTTT. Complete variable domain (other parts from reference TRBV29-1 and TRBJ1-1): SAVISQKPSRDICQRGTSLTIQCQVDSQVTMMFWYRQQPGQSLTLIATANQGSEATYESGFVIDKFPISRPNLTFSTLTVSNMSPEDSSIYLCSVKTGMNTEAFFGQGTRLTVV.

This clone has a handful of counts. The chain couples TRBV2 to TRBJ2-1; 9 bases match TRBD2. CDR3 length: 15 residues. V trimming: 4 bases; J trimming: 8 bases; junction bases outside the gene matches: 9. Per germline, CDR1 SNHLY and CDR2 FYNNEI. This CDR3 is CASSVNSGSGDEQFF. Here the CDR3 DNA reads TGTGCCAGCAGTGTGAATAGCGGGAGTGGCGATGAGCAGTTCTTC.

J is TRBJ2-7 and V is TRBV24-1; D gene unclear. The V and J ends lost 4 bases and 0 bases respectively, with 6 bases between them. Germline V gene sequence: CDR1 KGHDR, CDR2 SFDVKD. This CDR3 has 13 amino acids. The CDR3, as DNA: TGTGCCACCAGTGACCAGGACTCCTACGAGCAGTACTTC. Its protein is CATSDQDSYEQYF.

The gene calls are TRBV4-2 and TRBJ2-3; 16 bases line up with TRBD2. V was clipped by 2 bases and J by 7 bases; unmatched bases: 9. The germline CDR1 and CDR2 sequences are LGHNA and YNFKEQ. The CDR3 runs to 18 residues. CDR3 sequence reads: CASSQSTGTSGGVYTQYF. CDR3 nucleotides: TGTGCCAGCAGCCAATCCACCGGGACTAGCGGGGGGGTATATACGCAGTATTTT.

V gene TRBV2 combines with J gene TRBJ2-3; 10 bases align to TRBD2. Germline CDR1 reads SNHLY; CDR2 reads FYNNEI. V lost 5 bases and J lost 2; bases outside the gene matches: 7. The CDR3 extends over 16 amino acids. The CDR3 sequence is CASSPPAGGATDTQYF. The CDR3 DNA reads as TGTGCCAGCAGTCCCCCAGCGGGGGGGGCCACAGATACGCAGTATTTT.

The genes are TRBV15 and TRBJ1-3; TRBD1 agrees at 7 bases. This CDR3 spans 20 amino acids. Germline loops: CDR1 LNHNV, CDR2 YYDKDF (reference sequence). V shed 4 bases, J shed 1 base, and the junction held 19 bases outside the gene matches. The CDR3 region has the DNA TGTGCCACCAGCAAGGACCGGGACAGATATCCAGGTCGGTCTGGAAACACCATATATTTT. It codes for CATSKDRDRYPGRSGNTIYF. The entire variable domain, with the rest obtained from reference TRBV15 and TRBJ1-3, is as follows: DAMVIQNPRYQVTQFGKPVTLSCSQTLNHNVMYWYQQKSSQAPKLLFHYYDKDFNNEADTPDNFQSRRPNTSFCFLDIRSPGLGDTAMYLCATSKDRDRYPGRSGNTIYFGEGSWLTVV.

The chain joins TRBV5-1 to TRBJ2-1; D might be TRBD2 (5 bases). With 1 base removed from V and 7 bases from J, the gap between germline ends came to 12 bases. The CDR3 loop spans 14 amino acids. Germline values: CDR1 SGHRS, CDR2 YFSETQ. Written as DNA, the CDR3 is TGCGCCAGCAGCTTGTCCGGGGATGGGAATGAGCAGTTCTTC. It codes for CASSLSGDGNEQFF.

The CDR3 DNA is TGTGCCAGCAGCCAGTCCGGGACAAGTTACACTGAAGCTTTCTTT. Translation: CASSQSGTSYTEAFF. The V and J genes are TRBV6-5 and TRBJ1-1; a possible D gene is TRBD1 (6 bases). The CDR3 is made up of 15 amino acids. Trimming stripped 6 bases from V and 3 bases from J, with 17 bases between. The germline CDR1 and CDR2 sequences are MNHEY and SVGAGI.

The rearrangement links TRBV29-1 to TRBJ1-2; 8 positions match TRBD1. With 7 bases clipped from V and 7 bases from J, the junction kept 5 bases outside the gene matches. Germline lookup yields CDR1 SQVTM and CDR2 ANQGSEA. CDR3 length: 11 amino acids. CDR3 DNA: TGCAGCGCTATGACAGGGGTTGGCTACACCTTC. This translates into CSAMTGVGYTF.

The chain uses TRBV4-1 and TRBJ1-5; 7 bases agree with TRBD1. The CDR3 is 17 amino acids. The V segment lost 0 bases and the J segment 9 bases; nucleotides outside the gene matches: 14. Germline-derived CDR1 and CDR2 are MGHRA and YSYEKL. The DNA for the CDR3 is TGCGCCAGCAGCCAAGATCCCGACAGGGAGGTTCTGTCGCCCCAGCATTTT. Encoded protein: CASSQDPDREVLSPQHF.

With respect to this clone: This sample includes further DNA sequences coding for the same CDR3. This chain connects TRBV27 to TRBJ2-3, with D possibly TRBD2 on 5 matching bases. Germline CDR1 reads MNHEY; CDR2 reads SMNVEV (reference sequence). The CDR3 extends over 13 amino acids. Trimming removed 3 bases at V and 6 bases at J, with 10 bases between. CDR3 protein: CASSLSRGDTQYF. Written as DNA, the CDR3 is TGTGCCAGCAGTTTGTCACGGGGTGATACGCAGTATTTT.

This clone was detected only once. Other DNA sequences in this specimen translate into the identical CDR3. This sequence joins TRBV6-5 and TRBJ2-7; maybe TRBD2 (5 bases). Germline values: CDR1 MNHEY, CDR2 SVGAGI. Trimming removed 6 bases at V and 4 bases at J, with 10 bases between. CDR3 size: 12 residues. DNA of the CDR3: TGTGCCAGCAGCCTCGGCGGGTACGAGCAGTACTTC. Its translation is CASSLGGYEQYF.

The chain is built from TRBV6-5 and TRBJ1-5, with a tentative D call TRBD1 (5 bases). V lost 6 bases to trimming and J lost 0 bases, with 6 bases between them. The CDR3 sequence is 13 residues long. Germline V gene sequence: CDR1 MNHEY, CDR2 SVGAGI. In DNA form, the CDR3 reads TGTGCCAGCAGAGGGGCTAGCAATCAGCCCCAGCATTTT. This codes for CASRGASNQPQHF.